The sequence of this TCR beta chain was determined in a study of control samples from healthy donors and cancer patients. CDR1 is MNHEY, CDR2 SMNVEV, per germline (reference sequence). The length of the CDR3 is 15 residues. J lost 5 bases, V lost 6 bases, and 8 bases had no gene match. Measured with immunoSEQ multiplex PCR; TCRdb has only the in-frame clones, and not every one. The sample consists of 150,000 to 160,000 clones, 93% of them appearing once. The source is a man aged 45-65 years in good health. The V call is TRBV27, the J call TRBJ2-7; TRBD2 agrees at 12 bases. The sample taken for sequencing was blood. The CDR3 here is CASSQLAGGPHEQYF. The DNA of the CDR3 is TGTGCCAGCAGCCAGCTAGCGGGAGGGCCACACGAGCAGTACTTC.